What follows are 4 T cell receptor beta chains derived from one specimen sequenced in a study of T cell repertoires in cytomegalovirus infection. These receptors' antigens are unknown. TCRdb processed the reads anew with MiXCR; each CDR3 protein has one entry. This table holds under 150,000 distinct CDR3 sequences, about 30% found once. The input for sequencing was CD8+ T cells from cultured PBMCs, taken from culture after CMV antigen stimulation. These receptors were taken from a human donor in good health (CMV status not recorded). Some clones in this sample may be carry-over from other donors' samples.

This clonotype was found many times. V usage is TRBV7-2 and J usage is TRBJ1-1, with D possibly being TRBD1 (5 bases). V lost 1 base to trimming and J lost 0 bases, with 9 bases between them. This CDR3 is 15 amino acids long. The germline gives CDR1 SGHTA, CDR2 FQGNSA. This CDR3 reads CASSLEAGLNTEAFF. The CDR3 region has the DNA TGTGCCAGCAGCTTAGAGGCAGGGTTGAACACTGAAGCTTTCTTT.

This clonotype turned up a few times. Written as DNA, the CDR3 is TGTGCCAGCAGCATAAGTCAGGGGGCGCTGGGCGGCTACACCTTC. Its translation: CASSISQGALGGYTF. The chain uses TRBV7-8 and TRBJ1-2; 8 bases align to TRBD1. The V gene end was trimmed by 5 bases and the J gene end by 8 bases; junction bases not matched to a gene: 13. From germline, CDR1 is SGHVS and CDR2 FQNEAQ. This CDR3 has 15 amino acids.

The CDR3, as DNA: TGTGCCAGTAGTCCCTCGATTAGCTACGAGCAGTACTTC. Translated: CASSPSISYEQYF. V gene TRBV19 combines with J gene TRBJ2-7, with D uncertain. CDR3 length equals 13 residues. Trimming cost V 5 bases and J 3 bases, with 11 bases left between them. Germline V lookup: CDR1 LNHDA, CDR2 SQIVND (reference sequence).

The chain combines TRBV11-1 with TRBJ2-2; 9 positions agree with TRBD2. The junction had 8 bases not matched to a gene; V was cut back by 5 bases and J by 4 bases. There are 16 residues in the CDR3. CDR1 and CDR2 (germline): SGHAT, FQDESV (reference sequence). CDR3 sequence (DNA): TGTGCCAGCAGCGCCTTAGCGGGGGAACTCACCGGGGAGCTGTTTTTT. It translates to CASSALAGELTGELFF.